This T cell receptor (beta chain) was documented in a study of memory CD4+ T cells and cytomegalovirus serostatus (dated by TCRdb to the late 2010s). Broadly, across the study: The cohort comprised about 33 healthy Belgian adults, 9 CMV seropositive and about 25 CMV seronegative. CD4+ memory TCRbeta repertoires of a Belgian cohort with known cytomegalovirus serostatus were sequenced in order to replicate a published TCR-based CMV serostatus classifier. Paper-wide results and their limitations: For predicting CMV serostatus, the median bootstrapped AUC was approximately 0.95 using the original framework and roughly 0.91 using a US-trained random forest. The results were interpreted as suggesting that the CMV-associated TCR signature is largely present in the CD4+ memory repertoire. Among the 150 to 200 previously reported CMV-associated TCRbeta sequences, approximately 70 showed up in the CD4+ memory repertoires, with each one found in between one and five individuals. Only CD4+CD45RO+ memory cells were sequenced, unlike the original study, which covered naive and memory CD4+ and CD8+ populations. The original-framework classifier achieved a median bootstrapped AUC of approximately 0.96 with a 95% CI of 0.76-1.00 on the Belgian cohort.

Comments on this clone: No cognate antigen has been identified for it. No much larger clone exists at a distance of one base, and base qualities are not known.

The Quick-DNA Microprep Kit was used to extract genomic DNA from the sorted cells. Amplification of TCRbeta DNA was done with the immunoSEQ hsTCRbeta kit, following the protocol from the manufacturer. An Illumina MiSeq instrument was used to sequence the TCRbeta libraries. The authors' pipeline ran thus. Once out-of-frame sequences had been removed, approximately 2,000,000 distinct TCRbeta sequences were left, which works out to an average of approximately 72,000 per individual. Each individual was scored by the count of 150 to 200 previously reported CMV-associated TCRbeta sequences and the total productive distinct TCRbeta count. A beta-binomial model was reimplemented in Python, and scikit-learn random forests with default parameters were trained on US cohort data. Classifier performance on the Belgian cohort was reported as the median AUC with percentile confidence intervals calculated over 10,000 bootstrap iterations. TCRdb took over this immuneACCESS table, retaining in-frame rearrangements with V and J assigned. Such tables are incomplete; in checked studies, under half of the missing clones stem from an unresolved V gene, and the remainder is unexplained. The V and J calls and clone size are taken from that table; D and trimming were inferred from the DNA. Here the sample has tens of thousands of clones; over 65% occur a single time. The ten largest make up 1.5% to 2% of the sample.

A FACSAria II was used to sort memory CD4+ T cells, defined as single viable CD3+CD4+CD8-CD45RO+ cells. CMV serostatus was determined using a Roche Elecsys assay that detects serum IgG against CMV pp150, pp28, p38 and p52. Following thawing, total CD4+ T cells were enriched through positive selection using CD4 magnetic microbeads. The samples came from a separate study whose specific focus was interrogating the CD4+ T cell memory repertoire. Following standard operating procedures, peripheral blood mononuclear cells were isolated and cryopreserved, while serum was kept at -80 degrees C. CD3-PerCP (BW264/56), CD4-APC (RPA-T4), CD45RO-PE (UCHT1) and CD8-Pacific Orange (3B5) antibodies were used for staining, and non-viable cells were excluded with Sytox blue. The germline V gene gives CDR1 as SQVTM and CDR2 as ANQGSEA. Compared with germline, V lacks 1 base and J lacks 1 base; bases without a gene match: 7. From the cysteine through the phenylalanine, the CDR3 covers 16 amino acids. Just the 48-base CDR3 DNA is kept, in frame starting at base 1.

Sample: memory CD4+ T cells from blood. This clonotype was sampled from an adult in good health and CMV-seronegative. The rearranged chain carries TRBV29-1 and TRBJ2-3; 8 bases in the middle match TRBD1. Here is the DNA: TGCAGCGTTGAAGCTCCATTGGGACAGGGCACAGATACGCAGTATTTT. This yields the protein CSVEAPLGQGTDTQYF.